What follows is one T cell receptor (beta chain) and its context. This sample is part of a study of cytomegalovirus exposure and HLA in healthy donors. Primers for the PCR totalled 60 Vbeta and 13 Jbeta. Measured with immunoSEQ multiplex PCR; TCRdb has only the in-frame clones, and not every one. The table lists about 140,000 clones, about 80% of them singletons. The CDR3 is made up of 16 amino acids. Germline lookup yields CDR1 SEHNR and CDR2 FQNEAQ (reference sequence). V was clipped by 5 bases and J by 0 bases; unmatched bases: 8. The V gene is TRBV7-9, the J gene TRBJ2-7; 9 bases match TRBD2. The sequencing sample was made of PBMCs. The TCR originated in a man aged 35-49 years in good health and CMV-seronegative. The chain's CDR3 is CASSQRGAGSSYEQYF. As DNA, the CDR3 is TGTGCCAGCAGCCAGCGGGGGGCGGGGAGCTCCTACGAGCAGTACTTC.